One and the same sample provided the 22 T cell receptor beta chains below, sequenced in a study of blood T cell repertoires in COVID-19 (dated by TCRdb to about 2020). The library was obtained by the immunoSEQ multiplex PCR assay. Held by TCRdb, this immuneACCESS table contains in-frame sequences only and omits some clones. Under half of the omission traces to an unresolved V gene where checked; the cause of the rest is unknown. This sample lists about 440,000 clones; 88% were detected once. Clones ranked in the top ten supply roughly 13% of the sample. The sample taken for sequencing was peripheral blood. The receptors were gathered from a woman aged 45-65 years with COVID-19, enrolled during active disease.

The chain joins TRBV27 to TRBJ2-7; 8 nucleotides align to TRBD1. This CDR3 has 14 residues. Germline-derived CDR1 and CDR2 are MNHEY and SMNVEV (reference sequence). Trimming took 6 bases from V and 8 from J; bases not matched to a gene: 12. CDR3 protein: CASSPPGQGRKQYF. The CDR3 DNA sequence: TGTGCCAGCAGCCCCCCCGGACAGGGTCGCAAGCAGTACTTC.

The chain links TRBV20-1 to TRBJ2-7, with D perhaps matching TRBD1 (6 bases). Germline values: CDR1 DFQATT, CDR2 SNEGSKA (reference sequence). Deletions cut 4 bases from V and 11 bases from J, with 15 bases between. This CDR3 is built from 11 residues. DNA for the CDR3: TGCAGTGCTATACCCCGGGACACGGAGTACTTC. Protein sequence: CSAIPRDTEYF.

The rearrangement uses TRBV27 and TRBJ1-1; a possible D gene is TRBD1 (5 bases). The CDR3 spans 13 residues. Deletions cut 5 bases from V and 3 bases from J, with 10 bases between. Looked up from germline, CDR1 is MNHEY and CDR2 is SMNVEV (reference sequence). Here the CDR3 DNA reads TGTGCCAGCAGTGCTAGGGGATACACTGAAGCTTTCTTT. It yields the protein CASSARGYTEAFF.

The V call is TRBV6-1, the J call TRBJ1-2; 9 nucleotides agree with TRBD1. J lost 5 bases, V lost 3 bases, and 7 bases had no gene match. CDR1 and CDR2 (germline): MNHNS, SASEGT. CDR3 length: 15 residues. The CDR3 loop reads CASSDTGGAEYGYTF. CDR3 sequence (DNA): TGTGCCAGCAGTGACACAGGGGGCGCCGAGTATGGCTACACCTTC.

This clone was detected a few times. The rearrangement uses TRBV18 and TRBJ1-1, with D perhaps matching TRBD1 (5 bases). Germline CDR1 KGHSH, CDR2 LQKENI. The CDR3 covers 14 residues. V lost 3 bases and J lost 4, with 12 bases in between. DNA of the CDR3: TGTGCCAGCTCACCGGGGGGAGTGGGCACTGAAGCTTTCTTT. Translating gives CASSPGGVGTEAFF.

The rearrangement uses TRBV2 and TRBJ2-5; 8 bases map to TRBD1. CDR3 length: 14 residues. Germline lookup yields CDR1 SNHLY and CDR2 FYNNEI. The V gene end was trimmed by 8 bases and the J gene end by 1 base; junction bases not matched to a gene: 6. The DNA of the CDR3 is TGTGCCAGCTGCCCGGACAGGGTCCAAGAGACCCAGTACTTC. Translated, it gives CASCPDRVQETQYF. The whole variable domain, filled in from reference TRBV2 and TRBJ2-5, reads EPEVTQTPSHQVTQMGQEVILRCVPISNHLYFYWYRQILGQKVEFLVSFYNNEISEKSEIFDDQFSVERPDGSNFTLKIRSTKLEDSAMYFCASCPDRVQETQYFGPGTRLLVL.

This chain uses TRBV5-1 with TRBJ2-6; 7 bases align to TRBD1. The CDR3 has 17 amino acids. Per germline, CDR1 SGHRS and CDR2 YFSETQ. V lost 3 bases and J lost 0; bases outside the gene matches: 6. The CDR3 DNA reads TGCGCCAGCAGCTGGACAGGCGATGCCTCTGGGGCCAACGTCCTGACTTTC. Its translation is CASSWTGDASGANVLTF.

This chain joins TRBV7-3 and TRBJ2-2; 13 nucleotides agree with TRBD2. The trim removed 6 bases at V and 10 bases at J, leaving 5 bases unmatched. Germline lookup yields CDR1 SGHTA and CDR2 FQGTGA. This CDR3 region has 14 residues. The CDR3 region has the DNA TGTGCCAGCAGTACTAGCGGGGGGGCGACGGAGCTGTTTTTT. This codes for CASSTSGGATELFF. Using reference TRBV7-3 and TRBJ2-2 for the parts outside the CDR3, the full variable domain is GAGVSQTPSNKVTEKGKYVELRCDPISGHTALYWYRQSLGQGPEFLIYFQGTGAADDSGLPNDRFFAVRPEGSVSTLKIQRTERGDSAVYLCASSTSGGATELFFGEGSRLTVL.

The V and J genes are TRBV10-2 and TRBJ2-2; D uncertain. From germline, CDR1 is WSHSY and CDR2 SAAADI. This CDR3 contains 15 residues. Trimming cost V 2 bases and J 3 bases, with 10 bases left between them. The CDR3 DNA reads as TGCGCCAGCAGTGAGAGTGGGCTTTACACCGGGGAGCTGTTTTTT. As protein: CASSESGLYTGELFF.

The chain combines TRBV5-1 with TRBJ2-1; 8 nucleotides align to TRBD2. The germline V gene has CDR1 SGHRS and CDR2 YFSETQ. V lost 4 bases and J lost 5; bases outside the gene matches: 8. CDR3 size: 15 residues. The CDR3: CASSPGPSGHNEQFF. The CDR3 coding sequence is TGCGCCAGCAGCCCCGGCCCTAGCGGGCACAATGAGCAGTTCTTC.

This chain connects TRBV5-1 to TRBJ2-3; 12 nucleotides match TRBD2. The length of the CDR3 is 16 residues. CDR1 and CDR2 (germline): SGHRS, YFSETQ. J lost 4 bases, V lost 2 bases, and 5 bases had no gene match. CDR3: CASSFASGGAADTQYF. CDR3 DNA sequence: TGCGCCAGCAGCTTCGCTAGCGGGGGGGCCGCAGATACGCAGTATTTT. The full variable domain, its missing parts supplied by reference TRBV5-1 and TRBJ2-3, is KAGVTQTPRYLIKTRGQQVTLSCSPISGHRSVSWYQQTPGQGLQFLFEYFSETQRNKGNFPGRFSGRQFSNSRSEMNVSTLELGDSALYLCASSFASGGAADTQYFGPGTRLTVL.

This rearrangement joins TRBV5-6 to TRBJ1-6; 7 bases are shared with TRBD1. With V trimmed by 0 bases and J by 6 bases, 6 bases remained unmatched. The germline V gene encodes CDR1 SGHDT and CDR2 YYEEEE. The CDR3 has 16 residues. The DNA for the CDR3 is TGTGCCAGCAGCTTGGCGGGGTCAGGGGGTAATTCACCCCTCCACTTT. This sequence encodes CASSLAGSGGNSPLHF.

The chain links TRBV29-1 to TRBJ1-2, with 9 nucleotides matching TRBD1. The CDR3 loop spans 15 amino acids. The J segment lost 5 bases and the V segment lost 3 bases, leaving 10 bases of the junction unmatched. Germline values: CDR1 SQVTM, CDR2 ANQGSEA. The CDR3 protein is CSVEKEGTGIYGYTF. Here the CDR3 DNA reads TGCAGCGTTGAGAAGGAGGGGACAGGGATATATGGCTACACCTTC.

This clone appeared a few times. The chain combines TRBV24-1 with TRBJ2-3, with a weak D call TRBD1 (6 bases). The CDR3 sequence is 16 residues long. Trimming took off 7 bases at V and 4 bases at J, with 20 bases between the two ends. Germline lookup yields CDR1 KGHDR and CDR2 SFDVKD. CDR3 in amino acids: CATSHRDPSAADTQYF. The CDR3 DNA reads TGTGCCACCAGCCACAGGGATCCCTCCGCCGCAGATACGCAGTATTTT.

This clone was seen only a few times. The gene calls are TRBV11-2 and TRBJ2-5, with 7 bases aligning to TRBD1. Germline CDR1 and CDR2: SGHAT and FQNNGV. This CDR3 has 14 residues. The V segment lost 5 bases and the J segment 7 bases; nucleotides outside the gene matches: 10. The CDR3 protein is CASSPSTGIGTQYF. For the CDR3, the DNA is TGTGCCAGCAGCCCATCGACAGGGATCGGGACCCAGTACTTC.

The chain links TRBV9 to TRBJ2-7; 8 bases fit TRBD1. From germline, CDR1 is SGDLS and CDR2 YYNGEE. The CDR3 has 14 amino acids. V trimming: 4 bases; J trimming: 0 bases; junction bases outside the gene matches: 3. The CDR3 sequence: CASSPQGASYEQYF. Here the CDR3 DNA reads TGTGCCAGCAGCCCTCAGGGGGCCTCCTACGAGCAGTACTTC.

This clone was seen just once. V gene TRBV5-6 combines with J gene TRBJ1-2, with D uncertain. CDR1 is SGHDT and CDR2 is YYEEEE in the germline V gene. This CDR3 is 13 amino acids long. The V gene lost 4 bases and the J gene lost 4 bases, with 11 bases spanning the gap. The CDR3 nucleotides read TGTGCCAGCAGCCCTGGACGGGGCTATGGCTACACCTTC. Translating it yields CASSPGRGYGYTF.

For the CDR3, the DNA is TGTGCCATCAGTGATGGACAGGGGGGCTCTGGGGCCAACGTCCTGACTTTC. Residues: CAISDGQGGSGANVLTF. The V and J genes are TRBV10-3 and TRBJ2-6; 10 nucleotides match TRBD1. CDR1 ENHRY and CDR2 SYGVKD come from the germline V gene. The CDR3 runs to 17 residues. The junction had 2 bases not matched to a gene; V was cut back by 3 bases and J by 0 bases.

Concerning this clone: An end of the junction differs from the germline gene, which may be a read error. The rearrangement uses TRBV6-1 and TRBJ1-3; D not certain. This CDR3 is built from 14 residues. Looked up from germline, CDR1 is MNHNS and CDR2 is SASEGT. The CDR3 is CASREARSGNTIYF. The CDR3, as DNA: TGTGCCAGCAGGGAAGCCCGCTCTGGAAACACCATATATTTT.

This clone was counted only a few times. CDR3 nucleotides: TGCGCCAGCAGCCAGACCCCGATTTCGGGGGATGGCTACACCTTC. Translation: CASSQTPISGDGYTF. The chain joins TRBV4-1 to TRBJ1-2, with a weak D call TRBD1 (5 bases). Trimming cost V 3 bases and J 6 bases, with 17 bases left between them. The CDR3 is 15 residues long. Germline V lookup: CDR1 MGHRA, CDR2 YSYEKL.

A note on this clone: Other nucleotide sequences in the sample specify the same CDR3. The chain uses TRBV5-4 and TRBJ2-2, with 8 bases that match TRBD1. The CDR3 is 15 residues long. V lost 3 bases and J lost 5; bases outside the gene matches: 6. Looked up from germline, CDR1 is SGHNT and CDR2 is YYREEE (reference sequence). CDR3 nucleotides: TGTGCCAGCAGCTCAGGGACAGGCGCGACCGGGGAGCTGTTTTTT. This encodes CASSSGTGATGELFF.

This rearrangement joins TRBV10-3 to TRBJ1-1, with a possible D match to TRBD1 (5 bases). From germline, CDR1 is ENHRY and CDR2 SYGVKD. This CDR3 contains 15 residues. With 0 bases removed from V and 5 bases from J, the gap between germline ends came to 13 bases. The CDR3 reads CAISESRGLRTEAFF. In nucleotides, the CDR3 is TGTGCCATCAGTGAGTCGCGGGGACTGAGAACTGAAGCTTTCTTT.